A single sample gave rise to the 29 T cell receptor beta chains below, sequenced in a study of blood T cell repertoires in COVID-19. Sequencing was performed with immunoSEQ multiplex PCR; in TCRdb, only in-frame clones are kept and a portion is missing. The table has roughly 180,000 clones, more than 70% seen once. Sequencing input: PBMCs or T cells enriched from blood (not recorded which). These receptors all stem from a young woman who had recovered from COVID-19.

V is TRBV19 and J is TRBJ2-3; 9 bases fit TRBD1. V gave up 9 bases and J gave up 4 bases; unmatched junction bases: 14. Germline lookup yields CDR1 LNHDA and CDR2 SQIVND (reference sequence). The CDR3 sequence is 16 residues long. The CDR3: CASLPRGTGFADTQYF. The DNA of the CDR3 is TGTGCCAGCCTTCCAAGGGGGACAGGGTTCGCAGATACGCAGTATTTT.

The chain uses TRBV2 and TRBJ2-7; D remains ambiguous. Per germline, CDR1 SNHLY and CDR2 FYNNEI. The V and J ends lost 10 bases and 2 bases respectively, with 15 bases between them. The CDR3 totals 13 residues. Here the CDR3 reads CAIPWPTTYEQYF. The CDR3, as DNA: TGTGCCATACCGTGGCCGACAACCTACGAGCAGTACTTC.

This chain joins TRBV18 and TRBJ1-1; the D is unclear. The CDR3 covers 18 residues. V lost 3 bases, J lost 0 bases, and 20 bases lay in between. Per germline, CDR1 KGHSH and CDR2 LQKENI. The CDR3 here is CASSPSPLREKMNTEAFF. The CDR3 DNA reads TGTGCCAGCTCACCCTCGCCGCTTCGGGAAAAAATGAACACTGAAGCTTTCTTT.

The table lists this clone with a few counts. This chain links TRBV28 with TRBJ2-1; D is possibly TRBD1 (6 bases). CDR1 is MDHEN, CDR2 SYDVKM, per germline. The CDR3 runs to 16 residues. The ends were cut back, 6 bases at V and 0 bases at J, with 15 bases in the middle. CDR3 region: CASSPTGLSSYNEQFF. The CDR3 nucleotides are TGTGCCAGCAGCCCTACAGGGTTGAGCTCCTACAATGAGCAGTTCTTC.

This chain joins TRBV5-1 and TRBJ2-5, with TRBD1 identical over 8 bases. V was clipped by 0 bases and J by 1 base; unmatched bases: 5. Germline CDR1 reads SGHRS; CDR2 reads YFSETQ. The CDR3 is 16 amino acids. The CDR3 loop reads CASSLAPTGGQETQYF. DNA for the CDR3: TGCGCCAGCAGCTTGGCCCCTACAGGGGGCCAAGAGACCCAGTACTTC.

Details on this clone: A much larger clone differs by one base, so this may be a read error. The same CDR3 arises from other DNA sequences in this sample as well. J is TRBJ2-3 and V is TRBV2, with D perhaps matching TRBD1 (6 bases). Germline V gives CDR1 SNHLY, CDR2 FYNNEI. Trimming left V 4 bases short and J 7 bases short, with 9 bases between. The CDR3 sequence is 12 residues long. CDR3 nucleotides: TGTGCCAGCAGTGTGGGGGACAATACGCAGTATTTT. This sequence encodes CASSVGDNTQYF.

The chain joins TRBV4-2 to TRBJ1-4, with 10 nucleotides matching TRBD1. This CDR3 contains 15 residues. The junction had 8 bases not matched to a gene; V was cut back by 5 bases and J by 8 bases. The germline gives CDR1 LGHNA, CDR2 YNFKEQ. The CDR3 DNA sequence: TGTGCCAGCAGCGAACCGGGACAGGGGCACGAAAAACTGTTTTTT. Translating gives CASSEPGQGHEKLFF.

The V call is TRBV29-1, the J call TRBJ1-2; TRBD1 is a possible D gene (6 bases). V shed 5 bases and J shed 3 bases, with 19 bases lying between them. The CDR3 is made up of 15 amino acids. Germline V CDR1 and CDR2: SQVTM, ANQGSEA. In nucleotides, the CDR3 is TGCAGCGTTTTAAACCGCGGGGGGCAGGACTATGGCTACACCTTC. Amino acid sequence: CSVLNRGGQDYGYTF.

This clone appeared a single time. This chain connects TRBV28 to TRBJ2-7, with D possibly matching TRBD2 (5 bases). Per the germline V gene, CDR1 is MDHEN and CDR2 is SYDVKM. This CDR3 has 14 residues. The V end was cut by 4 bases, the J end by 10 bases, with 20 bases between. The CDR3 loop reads CASSYGLAKIPQYF. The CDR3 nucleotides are TGTGCCAGCAGTTATGGGCTAGCCAAAATACCCCAGTACTTC.

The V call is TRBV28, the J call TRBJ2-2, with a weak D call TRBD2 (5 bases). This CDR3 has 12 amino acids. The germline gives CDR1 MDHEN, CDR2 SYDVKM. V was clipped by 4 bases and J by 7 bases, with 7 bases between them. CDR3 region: CASSYGSGELFF. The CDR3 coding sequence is TGTGCCAGCAGTTATGGGAGCGGGGAGCTGTTTTTT.

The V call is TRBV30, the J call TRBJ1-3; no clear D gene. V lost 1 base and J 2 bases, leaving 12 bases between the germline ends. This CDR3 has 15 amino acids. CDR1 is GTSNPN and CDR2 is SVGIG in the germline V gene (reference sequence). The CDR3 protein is CAWSETWAPGNTIYF. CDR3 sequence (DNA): TGTGCCTGGAGTGAGACCTGGGCCCCTGGAAACACCATATATTTT.

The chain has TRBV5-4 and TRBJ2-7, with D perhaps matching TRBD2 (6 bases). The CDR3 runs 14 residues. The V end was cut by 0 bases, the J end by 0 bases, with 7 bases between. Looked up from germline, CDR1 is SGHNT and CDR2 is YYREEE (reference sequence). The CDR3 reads CASSLGGNSYEQYF. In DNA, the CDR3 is TGTGCCAGCAGCTTGGGCGGGAACTCCTACGAGCAGTACTTC. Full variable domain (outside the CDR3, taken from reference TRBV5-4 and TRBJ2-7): ETGVTQSPTHLIKTRGQQVTLRCSSQSGHNTVSWYQQALGQGPQFIFQYYREEENGRGNFPPRFSGLQFPNYSSELNVNALELDDSALYLCASSLGGNSYEQYFGPGTRLTVT.

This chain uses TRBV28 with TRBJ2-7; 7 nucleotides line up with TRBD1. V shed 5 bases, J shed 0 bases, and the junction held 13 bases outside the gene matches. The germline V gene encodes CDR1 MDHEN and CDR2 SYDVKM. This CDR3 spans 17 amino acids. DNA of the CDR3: TGTGCCAGCAGTCGAAGACTTAGACAGGGCCCCTCCTACGAGCAGTACTTC. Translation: CASSRRLRQGPSYEQYF. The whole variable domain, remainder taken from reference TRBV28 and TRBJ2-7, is DVKVTQSSRYLVKRTGEKVFLECVQDMDHENMFWYRQDPGLGLRLIYFSYDVKMKEKGDIPEGYSVSREKKERFSLILESASTNQTSMYLCASSRRLRQGPSYEQYFGPGTRLTVT.

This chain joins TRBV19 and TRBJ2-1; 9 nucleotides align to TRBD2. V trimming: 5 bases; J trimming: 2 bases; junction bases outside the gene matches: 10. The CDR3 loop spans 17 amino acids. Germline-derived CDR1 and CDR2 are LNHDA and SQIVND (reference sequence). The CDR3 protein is CASSPLTSGFPYNEQFF. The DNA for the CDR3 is TGTGCCAGTAGTCCCCTGACTAGCGGCTTTCCCTACAATGAGCAGTTCTTC. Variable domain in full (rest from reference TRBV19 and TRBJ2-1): DGGITQSPKYLFRKEGQNVTLSCEQNLNHDAMYWYRQDPGQGLRLIYYSQIVNDFQKGDIAEGYSVSREKKESFPLTVTSAQKNPTAFYLCASSPLTSGFPYNEQFFGPGTRLTVL.

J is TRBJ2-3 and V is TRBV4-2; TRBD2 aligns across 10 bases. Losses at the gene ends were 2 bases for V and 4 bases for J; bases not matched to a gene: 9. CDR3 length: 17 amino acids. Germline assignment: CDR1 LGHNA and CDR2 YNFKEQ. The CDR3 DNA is TGTGCCAGCAGCCAATCTGGAATAGCGGGAGGCCCAGATACGCAGTATTTT. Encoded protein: CASSQSGIAGGPDTQYF.

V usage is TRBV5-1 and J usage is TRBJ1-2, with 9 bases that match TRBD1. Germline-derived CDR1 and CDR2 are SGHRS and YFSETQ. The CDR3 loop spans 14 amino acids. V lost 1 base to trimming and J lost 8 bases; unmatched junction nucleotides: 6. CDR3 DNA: TGCGCCAGCAGCTTGCAGACAGGGGGGAACGGCTACACCTTC. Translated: CASSLQTGGNGYTF.

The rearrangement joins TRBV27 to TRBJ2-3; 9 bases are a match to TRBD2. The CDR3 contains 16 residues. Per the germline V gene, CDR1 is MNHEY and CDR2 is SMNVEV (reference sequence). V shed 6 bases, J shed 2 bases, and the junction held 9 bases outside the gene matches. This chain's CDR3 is CASSRKGGRVTDTQYF. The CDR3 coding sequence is TGTGCCAGCAGCCGAAAGGGCGGGAGGGTCACAGATACGCAGTATTTT.

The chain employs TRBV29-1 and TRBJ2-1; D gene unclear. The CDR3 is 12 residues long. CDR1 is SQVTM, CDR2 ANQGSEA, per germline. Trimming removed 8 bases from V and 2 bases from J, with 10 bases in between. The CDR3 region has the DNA TGCAGCACGGCCGCAGCCTACAATGAGCAGTTCTTC. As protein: CSTAAAYNEQFF.

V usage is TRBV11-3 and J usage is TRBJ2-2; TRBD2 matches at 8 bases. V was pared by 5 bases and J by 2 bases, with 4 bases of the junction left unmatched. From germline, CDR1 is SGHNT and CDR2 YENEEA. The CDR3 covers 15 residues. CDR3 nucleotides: TGTGCCAGCAGCCCCGGACTAGCAAACACCGGGGAGCTGTTTTTT. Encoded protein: CASSPGLANTGELFF.

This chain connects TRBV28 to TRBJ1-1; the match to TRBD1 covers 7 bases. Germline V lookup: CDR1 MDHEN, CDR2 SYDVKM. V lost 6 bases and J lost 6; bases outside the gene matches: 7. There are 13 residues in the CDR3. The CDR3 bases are TGTGCCAGCAGAGGAGGGGACAGCGCTGAAGCTTTCTTT. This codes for CASRGGDSAEAFF.

The CDR3, as DNA: TGTGCCAGCAGCCAAGTCAGGACGAGGGGGAATGAGCAGTTCTTC. This translates into CASSQVRTRGNEQFF. This chain uses TRBV14 with TRBJ2-1; D might be TRBD1 (6 bases). There are 15 residues in the CDR3. Germline V gene lookup returns CDR1 SGHDN and CDR2 FVKESK. V was pared by 1 base and J by 7 bases, with 14 bases between.

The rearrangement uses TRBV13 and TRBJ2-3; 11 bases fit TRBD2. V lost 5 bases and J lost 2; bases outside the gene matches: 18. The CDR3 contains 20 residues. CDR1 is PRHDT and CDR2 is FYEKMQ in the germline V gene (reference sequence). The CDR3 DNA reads TGTGCCAGCAGCCCCCTGGGACTAGCGGAAAGCCAGCACTCCACAGATACGCAGTATTTT. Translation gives CASSPLGLAESQHSTDTQYF.

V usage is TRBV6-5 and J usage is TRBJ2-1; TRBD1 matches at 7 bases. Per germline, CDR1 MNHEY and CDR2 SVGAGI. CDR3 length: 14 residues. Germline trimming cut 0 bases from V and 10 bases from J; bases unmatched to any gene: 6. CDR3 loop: CASSYSLPGQEQFF. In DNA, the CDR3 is TGTGCCAGCAGTTACTCGCTTCCGGGACAGGAGCAGTTCTTC.

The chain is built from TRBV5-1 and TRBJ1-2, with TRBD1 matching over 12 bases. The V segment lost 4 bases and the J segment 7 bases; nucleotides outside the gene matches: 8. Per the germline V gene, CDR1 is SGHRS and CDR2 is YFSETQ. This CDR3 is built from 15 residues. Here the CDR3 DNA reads TGCGCCAGCAGCGAAGCCGGGACAGGGGGCGGTGGCTACACCTTC. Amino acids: CASSEAGTGGGGYTF.

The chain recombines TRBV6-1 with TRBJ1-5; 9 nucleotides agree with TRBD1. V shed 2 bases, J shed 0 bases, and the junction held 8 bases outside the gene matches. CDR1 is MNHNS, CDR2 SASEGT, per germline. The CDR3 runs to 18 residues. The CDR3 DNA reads TGTGCCAGCAGTGAAAACAGGGGGCTCCTCCATAGCAATCAGCCCCAGCATTTT. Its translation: CASSENRGLLHSNQPQHF.

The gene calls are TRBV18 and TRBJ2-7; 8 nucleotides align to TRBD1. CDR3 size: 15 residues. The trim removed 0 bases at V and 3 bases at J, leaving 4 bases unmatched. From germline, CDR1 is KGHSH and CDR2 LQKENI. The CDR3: CASSPPQGAGYEQYF. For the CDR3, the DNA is TGTGCCAGCTCACCACCCCAGGGGGCTGGCTACGAGCAGTACTTC.

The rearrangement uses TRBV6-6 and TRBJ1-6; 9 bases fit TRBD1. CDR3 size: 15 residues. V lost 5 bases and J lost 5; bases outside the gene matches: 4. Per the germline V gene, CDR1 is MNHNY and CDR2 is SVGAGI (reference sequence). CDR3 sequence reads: CASSRGTGNNSPLHF. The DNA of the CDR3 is TGTGCCAGCAGTAGAGGGACAGGGAATAATTCACCCCTCCACTTT.

The CDR3 nucleotides read TGTGCCACCAGTGCCTGGGACAGAGGCTATGGCTACACCTTC. It is translated as CATSAWDRGYGYTF. The V and J genes are TRBV24-1 and TRBJ1-2; TRBD1 matches 7 bases. This CDR3 is 14 amino acids long. Trimming cost V 5 bases and J 4 bases; bases outside gene matches: 6. Germline V gives CDR1 KGHDR, CDR2 SFDVKD.

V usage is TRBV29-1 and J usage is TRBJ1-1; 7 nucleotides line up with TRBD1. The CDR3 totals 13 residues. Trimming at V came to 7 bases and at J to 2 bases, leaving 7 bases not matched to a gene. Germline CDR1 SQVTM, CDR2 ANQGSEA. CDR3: CSGQDRENTEAFF. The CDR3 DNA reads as TGCAGCGGCCAAGACAGGGAAAACACTGAAGCTTTCTTT.